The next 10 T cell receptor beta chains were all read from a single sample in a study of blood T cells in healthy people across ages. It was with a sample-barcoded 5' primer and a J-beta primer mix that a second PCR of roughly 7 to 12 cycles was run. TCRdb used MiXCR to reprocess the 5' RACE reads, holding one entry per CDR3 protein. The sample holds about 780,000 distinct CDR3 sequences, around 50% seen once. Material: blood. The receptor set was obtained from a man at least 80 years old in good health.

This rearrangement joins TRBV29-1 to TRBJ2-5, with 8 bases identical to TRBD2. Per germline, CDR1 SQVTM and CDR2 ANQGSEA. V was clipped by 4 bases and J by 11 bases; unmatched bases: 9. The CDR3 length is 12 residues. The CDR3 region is CSVVGLVDGQYF. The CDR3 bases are TGCAGCGTTGTGGGACTAGTGGACGGGCAGTACTTC. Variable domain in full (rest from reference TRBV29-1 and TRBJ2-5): SAVISQKPSRDICQRGTSLTIQCQVDSQVTMMFWYRQQPGQSLTLIATANQGSEATYESGFVIDKFPISRPNLTFSTLTVSNMSPEDSSIYLCSVVGLVDGQYFGPGTRLLVL.

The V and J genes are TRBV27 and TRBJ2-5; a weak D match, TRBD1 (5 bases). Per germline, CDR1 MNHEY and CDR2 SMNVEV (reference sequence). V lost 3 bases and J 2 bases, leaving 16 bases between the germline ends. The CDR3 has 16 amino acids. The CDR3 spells CASSFRPDRGQETQYF. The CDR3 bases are TGTGCCAGCAGTTTCCGCCCCGACAGAGGTCAAGAGACCCAGTACTTC.

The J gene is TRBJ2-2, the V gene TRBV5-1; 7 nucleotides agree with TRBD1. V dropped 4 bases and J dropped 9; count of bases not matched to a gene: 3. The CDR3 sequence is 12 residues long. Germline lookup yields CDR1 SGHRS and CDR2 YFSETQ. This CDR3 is CASSLQGWELFF. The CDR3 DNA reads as TGCGCCAGCAGCCTACAGGGGTGGGAGCTGTTTTTT.

The CDR3 DNA sequence: TGTGCCAGCAGCCAAGATCCGGGCCGGGTCTCTGGGGCCAACGTCCTGACTTTC. Translated: CASSQDPGRVSGANVLTF. The V gene is TRBV3-1, the J gene TRBJ2-6; D is uncertain. Trimming pared 0 bases from V and 0 bases from J, leaving 12 bases between. Germline V gene lookup returns CDR1 LGHDT and CDR2 YNNKEL (reference sequence). CDR3 length equals 18 residues.

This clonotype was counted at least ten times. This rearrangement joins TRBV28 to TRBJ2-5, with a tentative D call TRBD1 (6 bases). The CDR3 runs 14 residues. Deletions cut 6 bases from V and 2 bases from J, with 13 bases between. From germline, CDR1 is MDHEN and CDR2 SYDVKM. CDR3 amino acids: CASSLPGQQETQYF. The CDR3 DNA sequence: TGTGCCAGCAGCTTACCCGGACAGCAAGAGACCCAGTACTTC.

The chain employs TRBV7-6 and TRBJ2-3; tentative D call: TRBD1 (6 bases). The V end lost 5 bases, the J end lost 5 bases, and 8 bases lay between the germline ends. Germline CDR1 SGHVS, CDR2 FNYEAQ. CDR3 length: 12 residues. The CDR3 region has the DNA TGTGCCAGCAGCATACAGGGAGATACGCAGTATTTT. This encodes CASSIQGDTQYF. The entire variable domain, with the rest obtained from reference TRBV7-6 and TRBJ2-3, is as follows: GAGVSQSPRYKVTKRGQDVALRCDPISGHVSLYWYRQALGQGPEFLTYFNYEAQQDKSGLPNDRFSAERPEGSISTLTIQRTEQRDSAMYRCASSIQGDTQYFGPGTRLTVL.

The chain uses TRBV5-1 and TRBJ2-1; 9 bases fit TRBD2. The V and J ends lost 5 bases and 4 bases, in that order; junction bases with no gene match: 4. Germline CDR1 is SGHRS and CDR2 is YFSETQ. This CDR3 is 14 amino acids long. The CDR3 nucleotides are TGCGCCAGCAGTCGACTAGCGGATTACAATGAGCAGTTCTTC. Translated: CASSRLADYNEQFF.

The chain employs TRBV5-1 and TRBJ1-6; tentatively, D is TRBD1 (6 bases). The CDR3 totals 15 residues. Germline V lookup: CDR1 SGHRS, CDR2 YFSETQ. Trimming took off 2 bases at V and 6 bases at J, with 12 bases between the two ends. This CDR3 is CASSLNRESNSPLHF. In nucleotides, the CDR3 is TGCGCCAGCAGCTTAAACAGGGAGTCTAATTCACCCCTCCACTTT.

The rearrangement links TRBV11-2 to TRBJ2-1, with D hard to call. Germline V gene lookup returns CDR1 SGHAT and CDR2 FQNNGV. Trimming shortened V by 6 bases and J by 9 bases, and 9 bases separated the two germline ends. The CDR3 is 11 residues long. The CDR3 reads CASSYLTEQFF. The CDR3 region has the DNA TGTGCCAGCAGTTACCTTACTGAGCAGTTCTTC.

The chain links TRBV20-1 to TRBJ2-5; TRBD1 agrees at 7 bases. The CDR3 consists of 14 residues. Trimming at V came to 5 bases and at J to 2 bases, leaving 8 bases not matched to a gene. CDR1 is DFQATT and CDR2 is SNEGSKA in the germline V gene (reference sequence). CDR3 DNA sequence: TGCAGTGCTGGAGCCCCGGGACAGCAAGAGACCCAGTACTTC. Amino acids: CSAGAPGQQETQYF.